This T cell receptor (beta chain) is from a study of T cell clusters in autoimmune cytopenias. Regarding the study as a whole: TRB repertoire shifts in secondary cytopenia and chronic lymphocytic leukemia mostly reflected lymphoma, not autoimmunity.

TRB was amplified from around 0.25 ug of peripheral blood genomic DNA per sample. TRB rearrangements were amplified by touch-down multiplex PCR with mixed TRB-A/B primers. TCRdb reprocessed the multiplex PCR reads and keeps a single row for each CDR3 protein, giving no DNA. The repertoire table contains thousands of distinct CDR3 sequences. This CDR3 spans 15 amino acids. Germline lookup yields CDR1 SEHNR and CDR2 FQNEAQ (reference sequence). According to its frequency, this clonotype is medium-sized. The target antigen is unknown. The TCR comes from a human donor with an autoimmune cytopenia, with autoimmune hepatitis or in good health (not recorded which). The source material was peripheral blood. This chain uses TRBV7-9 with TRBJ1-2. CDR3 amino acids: CASSLGSGGYYGYTF.